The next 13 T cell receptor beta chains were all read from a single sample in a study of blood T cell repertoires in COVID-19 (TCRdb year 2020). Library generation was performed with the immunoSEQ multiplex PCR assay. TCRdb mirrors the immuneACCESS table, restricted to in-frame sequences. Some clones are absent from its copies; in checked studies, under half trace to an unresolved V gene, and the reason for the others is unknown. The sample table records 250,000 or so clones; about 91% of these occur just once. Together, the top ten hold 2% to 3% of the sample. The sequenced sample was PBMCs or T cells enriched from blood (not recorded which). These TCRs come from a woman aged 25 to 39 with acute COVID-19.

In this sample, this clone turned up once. The DNA for the CDR3 is TGTGCCAGCAGTTTAAGGCGTGGAGGGGACGAGCAGTACTTC. This sequence encodes CASSLRRGGDEQYF. The V call is TRBV27, the J call TRBJ2-7; D is possibly TRBD2 (6 bases). Germline CDR1 reads MNHEY; CDR2 reads SMNVEV (reference sequence). Trimming removed 2 bases from V and 5 bases from J, with 13 bases in between. The CDR3 is 14 amino acids.

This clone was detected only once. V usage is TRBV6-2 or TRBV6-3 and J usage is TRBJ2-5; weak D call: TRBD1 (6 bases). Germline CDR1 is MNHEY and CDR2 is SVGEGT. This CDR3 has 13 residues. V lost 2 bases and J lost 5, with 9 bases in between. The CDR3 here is CASSYLGAETQYF. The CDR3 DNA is TGTGCCAGCAGTTACCTGGGGGCTGAGACCCAGTACTTC.

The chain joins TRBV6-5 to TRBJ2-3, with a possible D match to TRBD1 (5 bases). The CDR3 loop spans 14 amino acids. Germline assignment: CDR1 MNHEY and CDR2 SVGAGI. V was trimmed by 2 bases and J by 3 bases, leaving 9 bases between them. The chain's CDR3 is CASSYEQDTDTQYF. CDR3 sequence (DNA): TGTGCCAGCAGTTACGAACAGGATACAGATACGCAGTATTTT.

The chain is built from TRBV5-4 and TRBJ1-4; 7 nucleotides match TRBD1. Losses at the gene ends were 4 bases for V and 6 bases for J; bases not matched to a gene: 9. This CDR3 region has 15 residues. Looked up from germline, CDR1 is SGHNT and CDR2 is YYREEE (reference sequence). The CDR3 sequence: CASSLDRQGDEKLFF. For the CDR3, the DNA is TGTGCCAGCAGCCTGGACAGGCAGGGGGATGAAAAACTGTTTTTT. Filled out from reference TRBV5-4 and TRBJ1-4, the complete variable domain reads ETGVTQSPTHLIKTRGQQVTLRCSSQSGHNTVSWYQQALGQGPQFIFQYYREEENGRGNFPPRFSGLQFPNYSSELNVNALELDDSALYLCASSLDRQGDEKLFFGSGTQLSVL.

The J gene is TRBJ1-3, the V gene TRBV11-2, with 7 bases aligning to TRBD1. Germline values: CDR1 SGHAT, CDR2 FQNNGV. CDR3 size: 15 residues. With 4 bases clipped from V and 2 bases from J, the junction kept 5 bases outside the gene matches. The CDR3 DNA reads TGTGCCAGCAGCTCAGGACAGGCCGCTGGAAACACCATATATTTT. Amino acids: CASSSGQAAGNTIYF.

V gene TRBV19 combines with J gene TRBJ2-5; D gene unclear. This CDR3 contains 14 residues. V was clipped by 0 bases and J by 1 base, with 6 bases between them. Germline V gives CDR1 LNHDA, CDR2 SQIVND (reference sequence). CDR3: CASSIDLRQETQYF. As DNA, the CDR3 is TGTGCCAGTAGTATAGATCTTCGCCAAGAGACCCAGTACTTC.

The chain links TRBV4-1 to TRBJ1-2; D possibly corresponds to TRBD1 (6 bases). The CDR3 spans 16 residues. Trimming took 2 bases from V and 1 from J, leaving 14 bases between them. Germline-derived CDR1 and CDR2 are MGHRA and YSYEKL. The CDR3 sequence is CASSQMDRQVNYGYTF. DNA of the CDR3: TGCGCCAGCAGCCAAATGGACAGACAAGTTAACTATGGCTACACCTTC.

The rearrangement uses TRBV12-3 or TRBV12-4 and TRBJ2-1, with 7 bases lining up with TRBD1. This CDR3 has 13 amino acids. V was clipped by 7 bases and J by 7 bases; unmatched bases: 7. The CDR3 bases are TGTGCCAGCACCCTGACAGGGTCAAATGAGCAGTTCTTC. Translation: CASTLTGSNEQFF.

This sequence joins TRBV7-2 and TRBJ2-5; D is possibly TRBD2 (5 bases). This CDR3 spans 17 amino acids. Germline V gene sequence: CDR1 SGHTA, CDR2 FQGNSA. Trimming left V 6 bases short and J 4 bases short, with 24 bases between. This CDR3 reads CASSLLVSTGLTETQYF. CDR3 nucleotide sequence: TGTGCCAGCAGTCTACTTGTTTCAACGGGATTAACAGAGACCCAGTACTTC.

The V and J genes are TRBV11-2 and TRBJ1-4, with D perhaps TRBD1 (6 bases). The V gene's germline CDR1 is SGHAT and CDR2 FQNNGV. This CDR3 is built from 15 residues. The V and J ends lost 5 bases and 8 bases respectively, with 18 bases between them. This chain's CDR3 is CASSLRGGVGEKLFF. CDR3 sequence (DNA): TGTGCCAGCAGCCTCCGGGGGGGCGTGGGCGAAAAACTGTTTTTT.

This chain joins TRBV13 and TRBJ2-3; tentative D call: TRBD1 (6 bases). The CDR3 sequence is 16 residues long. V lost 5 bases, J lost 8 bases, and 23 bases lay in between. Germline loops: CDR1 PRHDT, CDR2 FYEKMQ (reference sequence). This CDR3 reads CASSRIGTPHLGTQYF. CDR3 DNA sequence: TGTGCCAGCAGCCGCATAGGGACACCGCACCTGGGTACGCAGTATTTT.

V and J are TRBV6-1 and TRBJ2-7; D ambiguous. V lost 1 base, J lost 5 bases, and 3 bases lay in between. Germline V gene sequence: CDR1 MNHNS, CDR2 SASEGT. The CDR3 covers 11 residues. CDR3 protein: CASSEGHEQYF. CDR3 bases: TGTGCCAGCAGTGAAGGGCACGAGCAGTACTTC.

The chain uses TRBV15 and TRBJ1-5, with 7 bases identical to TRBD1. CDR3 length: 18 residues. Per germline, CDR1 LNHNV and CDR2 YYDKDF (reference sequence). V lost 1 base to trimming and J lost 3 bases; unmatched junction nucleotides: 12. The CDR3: CATSRVGRGQLNNQPQHF. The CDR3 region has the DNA TGTGCCACCAGCAGAGTCGGCCGGGGACAGTTGAACAATCAGCCCCAGCATTTT. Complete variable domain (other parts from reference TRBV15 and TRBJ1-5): DAMVIQNPRYQVTQFGKPVTLSCSQTLNHNVMYWYQQKSSQAPKLLFHYYDKDFNNEADTPDNFQSRRPNTSFCFLDIRSPGLGDTAMYLCATSRVGRGQLNNQPQHFGDGTRLSIL.